Below are 29 T cell receptor beta chains sequenced from a single sample in a study of blood T cells in healthy people across ages. The use of a sample-barcoded 5' primer and a J-beta primer mix characterized a second PCR of 7 to 11 cycles. One entry per CDR3 protein, called by TCRdb with MiXCR from the 5' RACE reads. The data show hundreds of thousands of distinct CDR3 sequences, with approximately 52% seen just once and approximately 15% held by the top ten. Sequenced material: blood. All receptors derive from an elderly woman in good health.

This rearrangement joins TRBV5-1 to TRBJ2-7; no clear D gene. The ends were cut back, 7 bases at V and 2 bases at J, with 13 bases in the middle. In germline, CDR1 is SGHRS, CDR2 YFSETQ. The CDR3 totals 13 residues. CDR3 sequence: CASSRENPYEQYF. The CDR3 DNA reads TGCGCCAGCTCCCGAGAAAATCCCTACGAGCAGTACTTC.

The V gene is TRBV10-2, the J gene TRBJ2-1; D tentatively fits TRBD1 or TRBD2 (5 bases each). The CDR3 spans 16 residues. Germline-derived CDR1 and CDR2 are WSHSY and SAAADI. V gave up 7 bases and J gave up 1 base, with 17 bases separating them. The CDR3 coding sequence is TGCGCCAGCACCGAAGGAGAGGGGCTTTCCTACAATGAGCAGTTCTTC. Translating it yields CASTEGEGLSYNEQFF.

J is TRBJ2-5 and V is TRBV5-1; 7 nucleotides agree with TRBD1. The CDR3 contains 14 residues. The junction had 6 bases not matched to a gene; V was cut back by 4 bases and J by 3 bases. Germline CDR1 is SGHRS and CDR2 is YFSETQ. This CDR3 is CASSATGREETQYF. The CDR3 DNA sequence: TGCGCCAGCAGCGCGACAGGGAGAGAAGAGACCCAGTACTTC.

This chain joins TRBV20-1 and TRBJ1-6, with 9 bases aligning to TRBD1. The CDR3 spans 16 residues. Germline lookup yields CDR1 DFQATT and CDR2 SNEGSKA (reference sequence). V was clipped by 0 bases and J by 5 bases; unmatched bases: 5. CDR3 protein: CSARDPDRGNNSPLHF. CDR3 bases: TGCAGTGCTAGAGACCCGGACAGGGGAAATAATTCACCCCTCCACTTT.

This clonotype appeared a single time. The chain links TRBV2 to TRBJ1-2; D is unresolved. The germline gives CDR1 SNHLY, CDR2 FYNNEI. This CDR3 is built from 15 residues. Trimming stripped 7 bases from V and 5 bases from J, with 20 bases between. This CDR3 reads CASTKGVTSVYGYTF. The CDR3, as DNA: TGTGCCAGCACCAAGGGAGTCACGTCGGTATATGGCTACACCTTC.

The V gene is TRBV3-1, the J gene TRBJ1-5; possible D gene TRBD1, 5 bases. Germline V gene data show CDR1 as LGHDT and CDR2 as YNNKEL (reference sequence). The V gene lost 4 bases and the J gene lost 3 bases, with 10 bases spanning the gap. The length of the CDR3 is 14 residues. This chain's CDR3 is CASSLQVTNQPQHF. CDR3 DNA: TGTGCCAGCAGCCTACAGGTTACCAATCAGCCCCAGCATTTT.

V is TRBV12-3 or TRBV12-4 and J is TRBJ2-1, with D tentatively TRBD2 (5 bases). The V end was cut by 3 bases, the J end by 6 bases, with 12 bases between. The length of the CDR3 is 14 residues. The CDR3, as DNA: TGTGCCAGCAGTTTTTGGGGAGATTTCAATGAGCAGTTCTTC. Translating it yields CASSFWGDFNEQFF.

This clonotype was counted many times. The gene calls are TRBV7-8 and TRBJ2-5; TRBD2 aligns across 9 bases. Trimming at V came to 3 bases and at J to 4 bases, leaving 15 bases not matched to a gene. The germline V gene has CDR1 SGHVS and CDR2 FQNEAQ. The CDR3 contains 18 residues. As DNA, the CDR3 is TGTGCCAGCAGCTTGGGGATGACTAGCGGAGTTAACCTAGAGACCCAGTACTTC. Its translation: CASSLGMTSGVNLETQYF.

This clonotype was seen more than once but under ten times. This chain connects TRBV20-1 to TRBJ1-5, with D possibly TRBD1 on 6 matching bases. The CDR3 is 15 residues long. Trimming cost V 4 bases and J 9 bases, with 22 bases left between them. Germline loops: CDR1 DFQATT, CDR2 SNEGSKA (reference sequence). CDR3 nucleotides: TGCAGTGCTATCGACGTTAACAGGGCTAGTCCGCCCCAGCATTTT. It is translated as CSAIDVNRASPPQHF.

This clonotype was recorded at least ten times. The chain combines TRBV7-9 with TRBJ2-3, with D hard to call. The CDR3 totals 15 residues. Trimming pared 5 bases from V and 6 bases from J, leaving 18 bases between. Germline V gene lookup returns CDR1 SEHNR and CDR2 FQNEAQ (reference sequence). The CDR3 region is CASSTPGLSLDTQYF. The CDR3 nucleotides read TGTGCCAGCAGCACCCCAGGCTTGTCCCTGGATACGCAGTATTTT.

The chain couples TRBV2 to TRBJ2-7; D remains ambiguous. Looked up from germline, CDR1 is SNHLY and CDR2 is FYNNEI. V was pared by 6 bases and J by 8 bases, with 11 bases between. The CDR3 is made up of 11 amino acids. The CDR3 coding sequence is TGTGCCAGCAGCGCCCATCTGAAGCAGTACTTC. Protein product: CASSAHLKQYF.

This clonotype was recorded many times. This chain uses TRBV10-3 with TRBJ1-1, with 7 bases lining up with TRBD1. This CDR3 is built from 14 residues. Germline values: CDR1 ENHRY, CDR2 SYGVKD. J gave up 4 bases and V 6 bases, and 8 bases lay outside the gene matches. The CDR3, as DNA: TGTGCCATCAGACCCACAGGGGTAGGCACTGAAGCTTTCTTT. Translating gives CAIRPTGVGTEAFF.

At least ten counts were recorded for this clonotype. J is TRBJ2-4 and V is TRBV5-1; TRBD1 matches at 10 bases. CDR3 size: 14 residues. The germline V gene encodes CDR1 SGHRS and CDR2 YFSETQ. V gave up 0 bases and J gave up 9 bases; unmatched junction bases: 3. In DNA form, the CDR3 reads TGCGCCAGCAGCTTGGGACAGGGGGCCGGCATTCAGTACTTC. The encoded protein is CASSLGQGAGIQYF.

The chain carries TRBV12-3 or TRBV12-4 and TRBJ1-1; D possibly corresponds to TRBD1 (5 bases). The ends were cut back, 4 bases at V and 3 bases at J, with 15 bases in the middle. The CDR3 is 15 amino acids. The CDR3 loop reads CASSSGQGSYTEAFF. CDR3 bases: TGTGCCAGCAGTTCAGGACAAGGGTCGTACACTGAAGCTTTCTTT.

The chain joins TRBV24-1 to TRBJ1-1; D not resolved. Trimming shortened V by 4 bases and J by 3 bases, and 8 bases separated the two germline ends. Per germline, CDR1 KGHDR and CDR2 SFDVKD. The CDR3 covers 13 residues. CDR3 in DNA: TGTGCCACCAGTGACTCGGACTACACTGAAGCTTTCTTT. Its translation is CATSDSDYTEAFF.

This clonotype was seen at least ten times. The chain employs TRBV3-1 and TRBJ1-2; D perhaps matches TRBD1 (5 bases). From germline, CDR1 is LGHDT and CDR2 YNNKEL (reference sequence). This CDR3 comprises 15 residues. Between the trimmed V and J ends, which lost 5 bases and 2 bases, there was a span of 15 bases. The CDR3 DNA reads TGTGCCAGCAGCTCCGGGACGCCGACGAACTATGGCTACACCTTC. Translation gives CASSSGTPTNYGYTF.

The rearrangement uses TRBV5-1 and TRBJ2-5, with D perhaps being TRBD1 or TRBD2 (5 bases each). Trimming removed 4 bases from V and 4 bases from J, with 14 bases in between. Germline assignment: CDR1 SGHRS and CDR2 YFSETQ. CDR3 length: 14 residues. The CDR3 DNA sequence: TGCGCCAGCAGCGATGGGGGAACGCGAGAGACCCAGTACTTC. Its protein product is CASSDGGTRETQYF.

Comments on this clonotype: A much larger clone lies a single base off, so this may be a read error. The gene calls are TRBV27 and TRBJ2-3, with D perhaps being TRBD1 or TRBD2 (5 bases each). The V and J ends lost 6 bases and 4 bases respectively, with 14 bases between them. This CDR3 comprises 14 residues. Germline V gives CDR1 MNHEY, CDR2 SMNVEV (reference sequence). CDR3 loop: CASSWGSDADTQYF. Written as DNA, the CDR3 is TGTGCCAGCAGCTGGGGGTCAGACGCAGATACGCAGTATTTT.

This clonotype was counted only a few times. The CDR3 is CASNLRTVQISPLHF. DNA for the CDR3: TGTGCCAGCAACCTTAGGACAGTTCAGATCTCACCCCTCCACTTT. This sequence joins TRBV6-6 and TRBJ1-6, with D possibly matching TRBD1 (6 bases). With 7 bases removed from V and 10 bases from J, the gap between germline ends came to 20 bases. This CDR3 comprises 15 residues. Per the germline V gene, CDR1 is MNHNY and CDR2 is SVGAGI (reference sequence).

This chain connects TRBV5-1 to TRBJ2-3; D might be TRBD1 or TRBD2, each matching 5 bases. V gave up 3 bases and J gave up 0 bases, with 5 bases separating them. CDR3 size: 13 residues. In germline, CDR1 is SGHRS, CDR2 YFSETQ. The CDR3 DNA reads as TGCGCCAGCAGCTGGGGGAGCACAGATACGCAGTATTTT. Translating it yields CASSWGSTDTQYF.

The rearrangement joins TRBV12-3 or TRBV12-4 to TRBJ2-3; tentative D call: TRBD2 (6 bases). The V end was cut by 7 bases, the J end by 3 bases, with 14 bases between. This CDR3 is 14 amino acids long. The CDR3 DNA is TGTGCCAGCACCTCAGCGGAGGGAACAGATACGCAGTATTTT. This gives the protein CASTSAEGTDTQYF.

The chain employs TRBV27 and TRBJ1-2, with no clear D. The CDR3 consists of 14 residues. Germline loops: CDR1 MNHEY, CDR2 SMNVEV (reference sequence). Trimming removed 2 bases from V and 2 bases from J, with 9 bases in between. The CDR3 loop is CASSLDGFNYGYTF. CDR3 sequence (DNA): TGTGCCAGCAGTTTAGACGGATTCAACTATGGCTACACCTTC.

A remark on this clonotype: One base away lies a much larger clone, so this may be a sequencing read error. The chain employs TRBV5-1 and TRBJ2-1; D call uncertain. The CDR3 extends over 13 amino acids. Germline V lookup: CDR1 SGHRS, CDR2 YFSETQ. CDR3 nucleotides: TGCGCCAGCAGCTTGATTCCAGTTGATGAGCGGTTCTTC. It encodes CASSLIPVDERFF.

As for this clonotype: It may be a read error: a sequence one base away is much more abundant. This chain joins TRBV3-1 and TRBJ2-5; D possibly corresponds to TRBD2 (5 bases). Trimming pared 1 base from V and 1 base from J, leaving 13 bases between. The CDR3 sequence is 16 residues long. Germline assignment: CDR1 LGHDT and CDR2 YNNKEL (reference sequence). The CDR3 sequence is CASSQVGGSSQETQYF. The CDR3 coding sequence is TGTGCCAGCAGCCAAGTTGGAGGCAGTAGCCAAGAGACCCAGTACTTC.

This clonotype was seen only once. V and J are TRBV30 and TRBJ2-3, with TRBD1 matching 10 bases. CDR1 is GTSNPN, CDR2 SVGIG, per germline (reference sequence). V shed 2 bases, J shed 3 bases, and the junction held 5 bases outside the gene matches. The CDR3 has 15 residues. CDR3 in amino acids: CAWSQGQGLTDTQYF. The DNA of the CDR3 is TGTGCCTGGAGTCAGGGACAGGGGCTGACAGATACGCAGTATTTT.

This clonotype was detected many times. V gene TRBV6-5 combines with J gene TRBJ2-1; 8 bases fit TRBD2. CDR3 length: 16 amino acids. From germline, CDR1 is MNHEY and CDR2 SVGAGI. V gave up 0 bases and J gave up 7 bases; unmatched junction bases: 8. The CDR3 DNA sequence: TGTGCCAGCAGTTACTCGAGGCGGGGGGCTCGGAATGAGCAGTTCTTC. This sequence encodes CASSYSRRGARNEQFF.

This clonotype came up once. V gene TRBV12-3 or TRBV12-4 combines with J gene TRBJ2-5, with D tentatively TRBD2 (5 bases). Trimming removed 6 bases from V and 5 bases from J, with 10 bases in between. The CDR3 covers 12 residues. CDR3 loop: CASRLRGETQYF. Here the CDR3 DNA reads TGTGCCAGCAGATTAAGAGGGGAGACCCAGTACTTC.

This chain uses TRBV27 with TRBJ2-1; 8 nucleotides match TRBD2. The closer fit of TRBJ2-7 to the DNA end suggests the J call may be wrong. CDR1 is MNHEY and CDR2 is SMNVEV in the germline V gene (reference sequence). This CDR3 has 17 amino acids. The CDR3 here is CASSKLAVHLIYNEQYF. CDR3 in DNA: TGTGCCAGCAGTAAACTAGCGGTCCACCTAATATACAATGAGCAGTACTTC.

The chain joins TRBV25-1 to TRBJ2-3; 10 bases align to TRBD2. CDR3 length: 16 residues. The germline V gene has CDR1 MGHDK and CDR2 SYGVNS. V shed 3 bases, J shed 0 bases, and the junction held 3 bases outside the gene matches. The chain's CDR3 is CASSEASGRSTDTQYF. For the CDR3, the DNA is TGTGCCAGCAGTGAGGCTAGCGGGAGAAGCACAGATACGCAGTATTTT.